This entry lists 10 T cell receptor beta chains sequenced from one sample in a study of T cells in Graves' hyperthyroidism and ophthalmopathy. TCR beta CDR3 sequences were amplified from RNA transcripts. HTBI primers were used for first-round RT-PCR of the TCR CDR3. One entry per CDR3 protein, called by TCRdb with MiXCR from the multiplex PCR reads. In the table there are some 370,000 distinct CDR3 sequences, approximately 18% of which are singletons. The sequenced sample consisted of blood. The receptor source for this set is a woman in her 30s with Graves' hyperthyroidism that later progressed to Graves' ophthalmopathy.

This clonotype has at least ten counts. The chain links TRBV5-1 to TRBJ1-1, with 7 nucleotides matching TRBD1. V lost 4 bases to trimming and J lost 4 bases; unmatched junction nucleotides: 7. The CDR3 is 14 residues long. Germline V lookup: CDR1 SGHRS, CDR2 YFSETQ. CDR3 loop: CASSTATGFTEAFF. CDR3 nucleotide sequence: TGCGCCAGCAGCACCGCGACAGGGTTCACTGAAGCTTTCTTT.

This clonotype occurred a few times. This chain connects TRBV5-1 to TRBJ2-5; D remains ambiguous. Germline loops: CDR1 SGHRS, CDR2 YFSETQ. V lost 5 bases, J lost 3 bases, and 11 bases lay in between. The CDR3 is 13 amino acids. The CDR3 bases are TGCGCCAGCAGTAAATTCGGAGAAGAGACCCAGTACTTC. Residues: CASSKFGEETQYF.

This clonotype occurred many times. The chain has TRBV5-5 and TRBJ2-7; TRBD1 matches at 10 bases. Per the germline V gene, CDR1 is SGHKS and CDR2 is YYEKEE (reference sequence). This CDR3 is 15 amino acids long. The J segment lost 0 bases and the V segment lost 3 bases, leaving 3 bases of the junction unmatched. The CDR3 DNA reads TGTGCCAGCAGCTCGAGGACAGGGGGCTCCTACGAGCAGTACTTC. This sequence encodes CASSSRTGGSYEQYF.

V usage is TRBV5-4 and J usage is TRBJ2-1; D may be TRBD2 (6 bases). The V end was cut by 4 bases, the J end by 9 bases, with 17 bases between. The CDR3 totals 14 residues. Germline-derived CDR1 and CDR2 are SGHNT and YYREEE (reference sequence). The CDR3, as DNA: TGTGCCAGCAGCCCCCCTTCGGGGCGGGGTGAGCAGTTCTTC. This codes for CASSPPSGRGEQFF.

This clonotype has at least ten counts. The CDR3 loop is CASSLGGYADLRTEAFF. The CDR3 coding sequence is TGTGCCAGCAGCCTTGGGGGGTATGCCGACCTACGGACTGAAGCTTTCTTT. The genes are TRBV7-9 and TRBJ1-1; maybe TRBD1 (5 bases). Trimming cost V 5 bases and J 5 bases, with 24 bases left between them. Germline V gene lookup returns CDR1 SEHNR and CDR2 FQNEAQ (reference sequence). The CDR3 has 17 residues.

This clonotype occurred many times. The chain recombines TRBV20-1 with TRBJ2-7; perhaps D is TRBD1 or TRBD2 (5 bases each). CDR1 DFQATT and CDR2 SNEGSKA come from the germline V gene (reference sequence). The CDR3 covers 17 residues. With 3 bases removed from V and 7 bases from J, the gap between germline ends came to 28 bases. The chain's CDR3 is CSASGARGQGGTREQYF. DNA for the CDR3: TGCAGTGCTAGCGGGGCTAGAGGGCAAGGCGGCACGCGTGAGCAGTACTTC.

This clonotype was counted only a few times. This chain links TRBV9 with TRBJ2-5; no reliable D call. There are 14 residues in the CDR3. With 3 bases removed from V and 0 bases from J, the gap between germline ends came to 9 bases. Germline V gives CDR1 SGDLS, CDR2 YYNGEE. In DNA, the CDR3 is TGTGCCAGCAGCGCATATGCGTACCAAGAGACCCAGTACTTC. Protein sequence: CASSAYAYQETQYF.

In this sample, this clonotype turned up many times. The J gene is TRBJ1-1, the V gene TRBV2; D is undetermined. CDR1 and CDR2 (germline): SNHLY, FYNNEI. Trimming took off 1 base at V and 3 bases at J, with 6 bases between the two ends. The CDR3 consists of 13 residues. The CDR3 DNA reads TGTGCCAGCAGTGAAGATGAGGACACTGAAGCTTTCTTT. Residues: CASSEDEDTEAFF.

The gene calls are TRBV5-1 and TRBJ2-5; TRBD1 matches 8 bases. CDR1 is SGHRS, CDR2 YFSETQ, per germline. The CDR3 loop spans 15 amino acids. J gave up 13 bases and V 0 bases, and 14 bases lay outside the gene matches. CDR3 protein: CASSLGRDRPPLWYF. The CDR3 DNA follows: TGCGCCAGCAGCTTGGGCAGGGACAGGCCCCCTTTGTGGTACTTC. The variable domain in full, completed from reference TRBV5-1 and TRBJ2-5, reads KAGVTQTPRYLIKTRGQQVTLSCSPISGHRSVSWYQQTPGQGLQFLFEYFSETQRNKGNFPGRFSGRQFSNSRSEMNVSTLELGDSALYLCASSLGRDRPPLWYFGPGTRLLVL.

This clonotype came up a few times. The CDR3: CASSQVGLGNTIYF. CDR3 sequence (DNA): TGCGCCAGCAGCCAAGTAGGGCTCGGAAACACCATATATTTT. V gene TRBV4-1 combines with J gene TRBJ1-3; no firm D call. Germline V CDR1 and CDR2: MGHRA, YSYEKL. The CDR3 has 14 amino acids. Trimming shortened V by 1 base and J by 4 bases, and 8 bases separated the two germline ends.